These T cell receptor beta chains were read from a single sample in a study of Ad26.COV2.S vaccination and SARS-CoV-2 variants. Method: immunoSEQ multiplex PCR; TCRdb's copy keeps in-frame clones and lacks some. The repertoire holds fewer than 500,000 clones, with roughly nine tenths as singletons. The sequencing used peripheral blood, collected in a trial of Ad26.COV2.S vaccine versus placebo. The source is a person between 18 and 60 years old who received the Ad26.COV2.S COVID-19 vaccine or a placebo. Both conserved end residues are part of each CDR3. A D gene is named only where the DNA matches it firmly. A row's size may be missing; if present it is once, few, many or a size class.

>-|TRBV5-1|TRBD1|TRBJ1-2
TGCGCCAGCAGCTGGAGAGGGGGCCAAAACTATGGCTACACCTTC
CASSWRGGQNYGYTF
>-|TRBV5-1|-|TRBJ2-5
TGCGCCAGCAGCTCGCTGGTTAGTACGGGTCGCCAAGAGACCCAGTACTTC
CASSSLVSTGRQETQYF
>-|TRBV28|-|TRBJ2-3
TGTGCCAGCACCTCCGCCACAGGGCAGTATTTT
CASTSATGQYF
>-|TRBV6-6|TRBD1|TRBJ1-6
TGTGCCAGCAGATTATCCGGGACAGGGACACCCCTCCACTTT
CASRLSGTGTPLHF
>-|TRBV23-1|-|TRBJ2-5
TGCGCCAGCAGTCATCAGGGTGGGCTTCAAGAGACCCAGTACTTC
CASSHQGGLQETQYF
>-|TRBV9|TRBD1|TRBJ2-1
TGTGCCAGCAGCGCCTCCGGGACAGGTTCAAATGAGCAGTTCTTC
CASSASGTGSNEQFF
>-|TRBV2|-|TRBJ2-1
TGTGCCAGCAGTGAAGAGGAGGGTGAGCAGTTCTTC
CASSEEEGEQFF
>-|TRBV29-1|-|TRBJ2-1
TGCAGCGTTGTGCGACTAAAGAGCTACAATGAGCAGTTCTTC
CSVVRLKSYNEQFF
>-|TRBV7-2|-|TRBJ2-7
TGTGCCAGCAGCTTTTTCAGGGGCTACGAGCAGTACTTC
CASSFFRGYEQYF
>few|TRBV19|-|TRBJ1-6
TGTGCCAGTAGTATCAGTTCAGTTGCAAATTCACCCCTCCACTTT
CASSISSVANSPLHF
>-|TRBV4-2|TRBD2|TRBJ2-2
TGTGCCAGCAGTCGCGGGGGAGAGAACACCGGGGAGCTGTTTTTT
CASSRGGENTGELFF
>-|TRBV7-2|-|TRBJ1-5
TGTGCCAGCAGCTCCAGGGTGGGGGTACAGCCCCAGCATTTT
CASSSRVGVQPQHF
>-|TRBV12-3/TRBV12-4|-|TRBJ1-1
TGTGCCAGCAGTTTAGCAGTGAACACTGAAGCTTTCTTT
CASSLAVNTEAFF
>once|TRBV2|TRBD1|TRBJ1-5
TGTGCCAGCAGCCCTGGGGGGGACAGGGGACAGCATTTT
CASSPGGDRGQHF
>few|TRBV5-1|-|TRBJ2-1
TGCGCCAGCAGCGGGAATAGCGGCTACAATGAGCAGTTCTTC
CASSGNSGYNEQFF
>-|TRBV19|-|TRBJ2-5
TGTGCCAGTAGTATTAGGGGTCCGCCAGTGCCGCAAGAGACCCAGTACTTC
CASSIRGPPVPQETQYF
>-|TRBV4-2|-|TRBJ2-3
TGTGCCAGCAGCCAAGACCCGTCGTTACCCCGAAGGCTCGGAGCGGCAGATACGCAGTATTTT
CASSQDPSLPRRLGAADTQYF
>-|TRBV12-3/TRBV12-4|-|TRBJ2-2
TGTGCCAGCAGGCCTTACACCGGGGAGCTGTTTTTT
CASRPYTGELFF
>-|TRBV5-8|TRBD1|TRBJ2-7
TGTGCCAGCAGCAGAAACAGGGGGGTTTGGGACGAGCAGTACTTC
CASSRNRGVWDEQYF
>-|TRBV7-2|TRBD1|TRBJ2-7
TGTGCCAGCACCCAGGGGGCGTACGAGCAGTACTTC
CASTQGAYEQYF
>-|TRBV7-9|-|TRBJ1-5
TGTGCCAGCAGCCCCCGGTTGGGGGGGCCCCAGCATTTT
CASSPRLGGPQHF
>-|TRBV29-1|TRBD1|TRBJ1-2
TGCAGCGTTCCATCCTTCAGGGGGCCAACGGACTATGGCTACACCTTC
CSVPSFRGPTDYGYTF
>-|TRBV4-2|TRBD2|TRBJ2-3
TGTGCCAGCAGCCTCGCGACTAGCGGGGGTGCACCTACGCAGTATTTT
CASSLATSGGAPTQYF
>-|TRBV19|-|TRBJ2-1
TGTGCCAGTAGTAAGGGCTTGCTATCCGGGCGTAACAATGAGCAGTTCTTC
CASSKGLLSGRNNEQFF
>-|TRBV7-3|-|TRBJ2-5
TGTGCCAGCAGCTTCACAGGGAAAGAGACCCAGTACTTC
CASSFTGKETQYF
>-|TRBV24-1|-|TRBJ1-1
TGTGCCACCAGTGAGAAAGCCGGTGAAGCTTTCTTT
CATSEKAGEAFF
>-|TRBV6-5|TRBD2|TRBJ2-3
TGTGCCAGCAGTTACTCACTAGCGGGATTCTCGGATACGCAGTATTTT
CASSYSLAGFSDTQYF
>once|TRBV7-9|-|TRBJ1-1
TGTGCCAGCAGCGTCACACTTACTGAAGCTTTCTTT
CASSVTLTEAFF
>-|TRBV2|-|TRBJ2-5
TGTGCCAGCCGCCATTTAGGGTCTCAAGAGACCCAGTACTTC
CASRHLGSQETQYF
>-|TRBV5-1|-|TRBJ2-1
TGCGCCAGCAGCCCGATGGGTTACAATGAGCAGTTCTTC
CASSPMGYNEQFF
>-|TRBV7-6|TRBD1|TRBJ1-1
TGTGCCAGCAGCAGACGGGACAGGGGTACTGAAGCTTTCTTT
CASSRRDRGTEAFF
>-|TRBV20-1|-|TRBJ1-6
TGCAGTGCTAGTTCGCAGGGCTGGTATTCACCCCTCCACTTT
CSASSQGWYSPLHF
>once|TRBV19|TRBD1|TRBJ1-5
TGTGCCAGTAGTATAATAGGACAGGCATTTAGCAATCAGCCCCAGCATTTT
CASSIIGQAFSNQPQHF
>once|TRBV25-1|-|TRBJ2-1
TGTGCCAGCAGTGCCCCCGCAGGAGAGTCCGAGTGGGAGCAGTTCTTC
CASSAPAGESEWEQFF
>-|TRBV9|-|TRBJ1-1
TGTGCCAGCAGCGTAGGAGGCGACACTGAAGCTTTCTTT
CASSVGGDTEAFF
>-|TRBV5-8|-|TRBJ1-4
TGTGCCAGCAGCTGGTCAACTAATGAAAAACTGTTTTTT
CASSWSTNEKLFF
>-|TRBV2|-|TRBJ2-7
TGTGCCAGCAGTGAAGGGGGGTACGAGCAGTACTTC
CASSEGGYEQYF
>-|TRBV29-1|TRBD1|TRBJ2-2
TGCAGCGTTTCGGACAGGGGGCAATCGAACACCGGGGAGCTGTTTTTT
CSVSDRGQSNTGELFF
>-|TRBV7-9|TRBD1|TRBJ1-4
TGTGCCAGCAGCACAAGGACAGGGGTCAAAGAAAAACTGTTTTTT
CASSTRTGVKEKLFF
>-|TRBV6-5|-|TRBJ1-4
TGTGCCAGCAGTTCTACAGGGTTCGGGGGGGAAAAACTGTTTTTT
CASSSTGFGGEKLFF
>-|TRBV6-5|TRBD2|TRBJ2-5
TGTGCCAGCAGTCGAGGACTAGCGGGAAAAGAGACCCAGTACTTC
CASSRGLAGKETQYF
>-|TRBV6-5|-|TRBJ2-5
TGTGCCAGCAGTTACCAATCTGGGGAGACCCAGTACTTC
CASSYQSGETQYF
>-|TRBV20-1|-|TRBJ1-2
TGCAGTGCTAGTGGGGGGGATTTCCTCTGGGAACTTTCCGGCTACACCTTC
CSASGGDFLWELSGYTF
>-|TRBV28|-|TRBJ2-7
TGTGCCAGCAGTTTAAAGGTTTACGAGCAGTACTTC
CASSLKVYEQYF
>-|TRBV7-3|-|TRBJ2-3
TGTGCCAGCAGTCAGGGAGATACGCAGTATTTT
CASSQGDTQYF
>-|TRBV7-9|-|TRBJ2-5
TGTGCCAGCAGCTTAAACGTAAACACCGCGAAAGAGACCCAGTACTTC
CASSLNVNTAKETQYF
>few|TRBV2|-|TRBJ2-7
TGTGCCAGCAGTGAATCTTATGGGGCCTACGAGCAGTACTTC
CASSESYGAYEQYF
>-|TRBV15|-|TRBJ1-1
TGTGCCACCAGCAGCTCCCGGACAGCCTACACTGAAGCTTTCTTT
CATSSSRTAYTEAFF
>-|TRBV18|-|TRBJ1-3
TGTGCCAGCTCACCACGGGTTGGCAGCGGGGGAAACACCATATATTTT
CASSPRVGSGGNTIYF
>-|TRBV11-3|-|TRBJ2-7
TGTGCCAGCAGCTTAAGTTCGGGACGGGAGCAGTACTTC
CASSLSSGREQYF
>-|TRBV2|-|TRBJ2-1
TGTGCCAGCAGGTCGGAGAGCAATGAGCAGTTCTTC
CASRSESNEQFF
>few|TRBV6-5|TRBD1|TRBJ1-5
TGTGCCAGCAGCCGGGACAGGGACGCACAGCCCCAGCATTTT
CASSRDRDAQPQHF
>-|TRBV15|-|TRBJ2-1
TGTGCCACCAGCAGAGACCCCCCCGGGGGATACAATGAGCAGTTCTTC
CATSRDPPGGYNEQFF
>-|TRBV4-1|-|TRBJ1-2
TGCGCCAGCAGCCAGAGGATGTTTAACTATGGCTACACCTTC
CASSQRMFNYGYTF
>-|TRBV30|-|TRBJ2-5
TGTGCCTGGAGTGGTGGGGGACAAGAGACCCAGTACTTC
CAWSGGGQETQYF
>-|TRBV19|-|TRBJ1-2
TGTGCCAGTAGTATTGGGGCGGCAGCCTATGGCTACACCTTC
CASSIGAAAYGYTF
>-|TRBV28|-|TRBJ1-5
TGTGCCAGCAGCCCCTATCGAGGGACCTTCGGTTATCAGCCCCAGCATTTT
CASSPYRGTFGYQPQHF
>-|TRBV5-1|-|TRBJ1-3
TGCGCCAGCAGCTTTTCGGGACAAACCTCTGGAAACACCATATATTTT
CASSFSGQTSGNTIYF
>-|TRBV28|TRBD1|TRBJ2-7
TGTGCCAGCAGTGACAGGGTAGAAGGCTCCTACGAGCAGTACTTC
CASSDRVEGSYEQYF
>once|TRBV5-1|-|TRBJ2-3
TGCGCCAGCAGTGGGGGGGCCAATACAGATACGCAGTATTTT
CASSGGANTDTQYF